In this sample, the clone carrying this T cell receptor (beta chain) turned up a few times. The antigen remains undetermined. This entry is derived from a study of cytomegalovirus exposure and HLA in healthy donors. General study results and limits: In a later analysis, a genetic analysis reported fewer productive-TCR N-insertions in an Asian-associated ancestry cluster than the cohort average. It was taken for granted in presence/absence analyses that sequencing depth across donors was roughly uniform.

CDR3 length: 17 residues. V was clipped by 5 bases and J by 4 bases, with 24 bases between them. Germline CDR1 SGHVS, CDR2 FQNEAQ. Primers for the PCR totalled 60 Vbeta and 13 Jbeta. Data came from immunoSEQ multiplex PCR; TCRdb stores just in-frame clones and leaves some out. The repertoire holds 90,000 to 110,000 clones, with around 15% as singletons. This sequence was found in a female donor in good health and CMV-seronegative. J is TRBJ2-7 and V is TRBV7-8; tentatively, D is TRBD2 (6 bases). The sequenced sample was PBMCs. The CDR3 DNA reads as TGTGCCAGCAGCCCCGAAGGAGGGGCCAGTACGGATTACGAGCAGTACTTC. Protein product: CASSPEGGASTDYEQYF.